The next 9 T cell receptor beta chains were all read from a single sample in a study of human T cells and chemical hapten exposure. Described time point: patch test 1, 2 weeks after DPC sensitization. Sample treatment: therapeutic diphenylcyclopropenone sensitization with weekly scalp DPC. Via MiXCR, TCRdb re-called the RACE reads, giving one row per CDR3 protein. In the table there are 75,000 to 90,000 distinct CDR3 sequences, roughly 10% of which are singletons. This specimen was whole blood, taken in connection with sensitization to the hapten diphenylcyclopropenone (DPC). The receptors derive from a woman between 55 and 75 years old with alopecia areata. Some clones in this sample may be carry-over from other donors' samples.

In its sample, this clonotype was seen many times. The rearrangement joins TRBV29-1 to TRBJ1-1; possible D gene TRBD1, 5 bases. CDR3 length equals 13 residues. The ends were cut back, 7 bases at V and 2 bases at J, with 14 bases in the middle. Germline CDR1 is SQVTM and CDR2 is ANQGSEA. The CDR3 DNA is TGCAGCGGCGCCGGGACGGTCAACACTGAAGCTTTCTTT. Amino acid sequence: CSGAGTVNTEAFF.

This clonotype was seen ten or more times. V and J are TRBV9 and TRBJ1-1; 9 nucleotides agree with TRBD1. The CDR3 extends over 15 amino acids. The V and J ends lost 4 bases and 4 bases, in that order; junction bases with no gene match: 8. In germline, CDR1 is SGDLS, CDR2 YYNGEE. Here the CDR3 reads CASSPGDRGSTEAFF. CDR3 nucleotide sequence: TGTGCCAGCAGCCCGGGAGACAGGGGGTCCACTGAAGCTTTCTTT.

V gene TRBV20-1 combines with J gene TRBJ2-7, with 7 bases lining up with TRBD1. The V gene's germline CDR1 is DFQATT and CDR2 SNEGSKA (reference sequence). The CDR3 has 12 amino acids. Losses at the gene ends were 5 bases for V and 4 bases for J; bases not matched to a gene: 5. The CDR3 is CSAWDRVYEQYF. The CDR3 DNA follows: TGCAGTGCTTGGGACAGAGTTTACGAGCAGTACTTC.

This clonotype was seen a handful of times. The chain recombines TRBV7-9 with TRBJ2-3; weak D call: TRBD1 (5 bases). V was pared by 4 bases and J by 4 bases, with 12 bases between. Germline values: CDR1 SEHNR, CDR2 FQNEAQ (reference sequence). The CDR3 is 14 amino acids. The CDR3 coding sequence is TGTGCCAGCAGCTCGTTCCCCAGGGCAGATACGCAGTATTTT. It specifies CASSSFPRADTQYF.

This chain connects TRBV18 to TRBJ2-1; 7 bases are a match to TRBD1. The trim removed 3 bases at V and 4 bases at J, leaving 6 bases unmatched. CDR1 and CDR2 from the germline V gene are KGHSH and LQKENI. The CDR3 has 15 amino acids. CDR3 in DNA: TGTGCCAGCTCACCCACAGGGGATGGGTACAATGAGCAGTTCTTC. It is translated as CASSPTGDGYNEQFF.

This clonotype was seen ten or more times. V gene TRBV18 combines with J gene TRBJ1-2; possibly TRBD1 for D (6 bases). The CDR3 is 13 residues long. Trimming removed 3 bases from V and 6 bases from J, with 11 bases in between. Germline V gives CDR1 KGHSH, CDR2 LQKENI. CDR3 sequence: CASSPAGENGYTF. The CDR3 DNA reads TGTGCCAGCTCACCGGCAGGGGAGAATGGCTACACCTTC.

This clonotype was observed many times. The rearrangement links TRBV7-8 to TRBJ1-3, with TRBD1 identical over 10 bases. The CDR3 totals 17 residues. V shed 4 bases and J 4 bases; nucleotides not matched to a gene: 10. The germline gives CDR1 SGHVS, CDR2 FQNEAQ. The CDR3 spells CASSSRQGANSGNTIYF. Here the CDR3 DNA reads TGTGCCAGCAGCTCTCGACAGGGGGCAAATTCAGGAAACACCATATATTTT.

The rearrangement uses TRBV20-1 and TRBJ2-7, with D possibly TRBD1 on 6 matching bases. Germline V gene sequence: CDR1 DFQATT, CDR2 SNEGSKA (reference sequence). Trimming stripped 6 bases from V and 2 bases from J, with 14 bases between. There are 13 residues in the CDR3. This CDR3 is CSARGPTTYEQYF. The CDR3 bases are TGCAGTGCCAGGGGACCAACCACCTACGAGCAGTACTTC.

This clonotype was detected ten times or more. V usage is TRBV7-8 and J usage is TRBJ1-3; no clear D gene. CDR3 length equals 13 residues. Between the trimmed V and J ends, which lost 6 bases and 1 base, there was a span of 7 bases. Looked up from germline, CDR1 is SGHVS and CDR2 is FQNEAQ. Written as DNA, the CDR3 is TGTGCCAGCAGACGAAGTTCTGGAAACACCATATATTTT. Encoded protein: CASRRSSGNTIYF.